This record concerns one T cell receptor (beta chain) sequence. Its antigen remains unknown. Germline V gives CDR1 LGHNA, CDR2 YSLEER. Trimming took 0 bases from V and 8 from J; bases not matched to a gene: 15. This CDR3 has 18 residues. These data come from a study of blood T cells in healthy people across ages. As for the study in general: Template switching recovered approximately one barcoded beta molecule for every two T cells. Study conclusions and caveats: Diversity was higher, and naive CD4+ cells more numerous, in long-lived donors than in aged donors. Age brought a roughly linear fall in TCR beta diversity measured per million T cells.

Per sample, no less than 5.5 micrograms of total RNA were extracted. Sample-barcoded 5' priming and a J-beta primer mix drove a second PCR of roughly 6 to 12 cycles. TCRdb analysed the 5' RACE reads with MiXCR anew, one entry per CDR3 protein. The sample carries roughly 1.5 million distinct CDR3 sequences, under 55% recorded once. This clonotype was sampled from a woman aged 18-29 years in good health. Specimen: blood. The rearrangement uses TRBV4-3 and TRBJ1-4; TRBD1 matches at 7 bases. The CDR3 is CASSQDKERQGRGEKLFF. The CDR3 region has the DNA TGCGCCAGCAGCCAAGATAAGGAGAGACAGGGACGAGGGGAAAAACTGTTTTTT.